The source of this T cell receptor (beta chain) is a study of CD8+CD57+ T cells in acquired aplastic anemia. The ends were cut back, 6 bases at V and 2 bases at J, with 20 bases in the middle. The CDR3 is made up of 16 amino acids. The germline gives CDR1 MNHNY, CDR2 SVGAGI (reference sequence). Patients selected for sequencing had displayed CD8+CD57+ cell expansion by flow cytometry. The TCR beta profiling, which covered VDJ combination and CDR3 sequence, was carried out using genomic DNA as the template. TCRdb fed the reads into MiXCR, producing one record per CDR3 protein. The sample includes roughly 290,000 distinct CDR3 sequences, about 50% seen only once; the top ten take 1.3%.

The sequence was obtained from a human donor with aplastic anemia. The sequenced sample consisted of sorted CD4+, CD8+, or CD8+CD57+ T cells (not recorded which) from PBMCs. The chain joins TRBV6-6 to TRBJ2-7; D possibly matches TRBD1 or TRBD2 (6 bases each). The CDR3 sequence: CASSQEGGDTTYEQYF. For the CDR3, the DNA is TGTGCCAGCAGCCAAGAAGGAGGGGACACAACCTACGAGCAGTACTTC.